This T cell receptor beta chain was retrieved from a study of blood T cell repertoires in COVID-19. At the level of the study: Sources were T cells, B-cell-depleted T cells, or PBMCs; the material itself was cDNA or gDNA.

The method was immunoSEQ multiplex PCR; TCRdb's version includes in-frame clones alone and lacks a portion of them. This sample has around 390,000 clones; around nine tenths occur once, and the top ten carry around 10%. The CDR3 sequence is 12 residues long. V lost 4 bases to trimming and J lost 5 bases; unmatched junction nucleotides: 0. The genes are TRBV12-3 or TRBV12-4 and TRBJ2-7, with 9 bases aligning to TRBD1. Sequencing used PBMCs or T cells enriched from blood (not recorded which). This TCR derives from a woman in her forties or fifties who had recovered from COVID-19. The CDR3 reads CASSWTGDEQYF. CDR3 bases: TGTGCCAGCAGTTGGACAGGGGACGAGCAGTACTTC.